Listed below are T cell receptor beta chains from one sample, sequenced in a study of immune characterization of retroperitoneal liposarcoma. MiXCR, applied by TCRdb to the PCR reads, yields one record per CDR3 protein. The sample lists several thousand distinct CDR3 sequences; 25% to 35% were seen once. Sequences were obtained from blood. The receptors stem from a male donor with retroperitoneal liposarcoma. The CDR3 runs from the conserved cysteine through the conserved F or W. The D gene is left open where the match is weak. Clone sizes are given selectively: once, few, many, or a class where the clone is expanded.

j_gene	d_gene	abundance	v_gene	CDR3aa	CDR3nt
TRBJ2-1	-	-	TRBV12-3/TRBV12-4	CASSPSTSQEQFF	TGTGCCAGCAGTCCCTCGACTAGTCAGGAGCAGTTCTTC
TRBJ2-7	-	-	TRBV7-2	CASSLDGSLEQHF	TGTGCCAGCAGCTTAGATGGATCCTTGGAGCAGCACTTT
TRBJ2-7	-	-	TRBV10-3	CAISDLNYEQYF	TGTGCCATCAGTGACTTGAACTACGAGCAGTACTTC
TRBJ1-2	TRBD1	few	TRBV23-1	CARMRTGFSYGYTF	TGCGCCAGGATGAGGACAGGGTTTTCCTATGGCTACACCTTC
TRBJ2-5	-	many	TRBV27	CASSRLGQETQYF	TGTGCCAGCAGTAGGCTAGGGCAAGAGACCCAGTACTTC
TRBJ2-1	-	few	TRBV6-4	CASSPSPGLKQFF	TGTGCCAGCAGTCCCTCCCCTGGTCTTAAGCAGTTCTTC
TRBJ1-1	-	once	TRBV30	CAWSLGLNTEAFF	TGTGCCTGGAGTTTGGGACTGAACACTGAAGCTTTCTTT
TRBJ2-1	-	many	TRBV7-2	CASSLMDYNEQFF	TGTGCCAGCAGCTTAATGGACTACAATGAGCAGTTCTTC
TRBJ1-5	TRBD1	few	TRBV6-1	CASREWTGWDQPQHF	TGTGCCAGCAGAGAATGGACAGGGTGGGATCAGCCCCAGCATTTT
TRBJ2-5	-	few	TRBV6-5	CASSSLGAGQETQYF	TGTGCCAGCAGCAGCCTCGGGGCAGGACAAGAGACCCAGTACTTC
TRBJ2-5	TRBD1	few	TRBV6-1	CASTPDRGQETQYF	TGTGCCAGCACCCCGGACAGGGGACAAGAGACCCAGTACTTC
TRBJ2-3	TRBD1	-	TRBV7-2	CASSLGDRAADTQYF	TGTGCCAGCAGCTTAGGAGACAGGGCTGCAGATACGCAGTATTTT
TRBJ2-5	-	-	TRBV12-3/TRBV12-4	CASSPVMGVTQYF	TGTGCCAGCAGTCCCGTCATGGGGGTGACCCAGTACTTC
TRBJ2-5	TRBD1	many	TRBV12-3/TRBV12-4	CATKGDRGHETQYF	TGTGCCACTAAAGGGGACAGGGGGCACGAGACCCAGTACTTC
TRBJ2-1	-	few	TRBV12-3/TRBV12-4	CASSRDYQGEQFF	TGTGCCAGCAGCCGCGACTACCAGGGCGAGCAGTTCTTC
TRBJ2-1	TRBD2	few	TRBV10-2	CASSDTPGGAGGDNEQFF	TGCGCCAGCAGTGATACCCCGGGGGGGGCGGGAGGGGACAATGAGCAGTTCTTC
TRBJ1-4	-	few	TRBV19	CASSIMAAGGEKLFF	TGTGCCAGTAGTATAATGGCCGCGGGCGGTGAAAAACTGTTTTTT
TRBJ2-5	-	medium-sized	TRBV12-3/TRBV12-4	CASSLSVTQYF	TGTGCCAGCAGTTTAAGCGTTACCCAGTACTTC
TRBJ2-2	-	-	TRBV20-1	CSARDIDTGELFF	TGCAGTGCTAGAGATATTGACACCGGGGAGCTGTTTTTT
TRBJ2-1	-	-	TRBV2	CASNLRSYEQFF	TGTGCCAGCAACCTCCGATCCTACGAGCAGTTCTTC
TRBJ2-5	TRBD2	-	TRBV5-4	CASSLEWRGGRETQYF	TGTGCCAGCAGCTTGGAATGGCGGGGGGGCCGAGAGACCCAGTACTTC
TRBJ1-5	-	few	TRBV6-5	CASSYSADQPQHF	TGTGCCAGCAGTTACTCTGCAGATCAGCCCCAGCATTTT
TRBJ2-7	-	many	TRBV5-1	CASSLAPGAYEQYF	TGCGCCAGCAGCTTGGCCCCAGGGGCCTACGAGCAGTACTTC
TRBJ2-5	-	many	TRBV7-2	CASSFMRQETQYF	TGTGCCAGCAGCTTTATGCGACAAGAGACCCAGTACTTC
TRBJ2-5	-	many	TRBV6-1	CASIRASQETQYF	TGTGCCAGCATTCGAGCGTCCCAAGAGACCCAGTACTTC
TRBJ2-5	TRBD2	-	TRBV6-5	CASSPGTSGEGSYNEQYF	TGTGCCAGCAGTCCTGGGACTAGCGGGGAGGGAAGCTACAATGAGCAGTACTTC
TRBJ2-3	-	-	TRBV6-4	CASSESGSTDTQYF	TGTGCCAGCAGTGAAAGCGGGAGCACAGATACGCAGTATTTT
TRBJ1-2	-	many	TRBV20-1	CSARAPGQAYGYTF	TGCAGTGCTAGAGCCCCGGGCCAGGCCTATGGCTACACCTTC
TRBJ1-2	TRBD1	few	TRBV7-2	CASSLGAPGQGGLGYTF	TGTGCCAGCAGCTTAGGGGCTCCGGGACAGGGGGGGCTTGGCTACACCTTC
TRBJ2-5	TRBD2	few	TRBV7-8	CASSLETSGRGGEQYF	TGTGCCAGCAGCTTAGAAACTAGCGGGAGGGGGGGGGAGCAGTACTTC
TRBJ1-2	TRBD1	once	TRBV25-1	CASSGGTGTKGYTF	TGTGCCAGCAGTGGGGGGACAGGGACGAAAGGCTACACCTTC
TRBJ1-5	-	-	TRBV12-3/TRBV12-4	CASQRAGDQPQHF	TGTGCCAGCCAGAGGGCAGGGGATCAGCCCCAGCATTTT
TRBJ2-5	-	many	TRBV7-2	CASSPSGSTETQYF	TGTGCCAGCAGCCCCTCGGGCAGTACGGAGACCCAGTACTTC
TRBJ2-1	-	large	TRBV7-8	CASSARGGGAALYF	TGTGCCAGCAGCGCGCGTGGAGGGGGTGCTGCGTTATACTTC
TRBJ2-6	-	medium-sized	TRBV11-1	CASSSGVTYSGANVLTF	TGTGCCAGCAGCTCGGGGGTAACCTACTCTGGGGCCAACGTCCTGACTTTC
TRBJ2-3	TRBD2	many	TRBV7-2	CASSERGLQGDTQYF	TGTGCCAGCAGTGAGCGGGGGTTACAGGGAGATACGCAGTATTTT
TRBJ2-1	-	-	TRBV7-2	CASSSRFGRNEQFF	TGTGCCAGCAGCTCGAGATTTGGGAGGAATGAGCAGTTCTTC
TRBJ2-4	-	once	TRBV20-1	CSATRQPAKNIQYF	TGCAGCGCCACGAGACAACCAGCCAAAAACATTCAGTACTTC
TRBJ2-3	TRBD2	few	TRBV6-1	CASSRRPGTSGGETDTQYF	TGTGCCAGCAGTCGCCGTCCCGGGACTAGCGGGGGGGAGACAGATACGCAGTATTTT
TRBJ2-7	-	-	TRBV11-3	CASNKGPLSYEQYF	TGTGCCAGCAACAAAGGACCGCTCTCCTACGAGCAGTACTTC
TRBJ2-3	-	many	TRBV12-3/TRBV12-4	CASRPSGTDTQYF	TGTGCCAGCAGACCAAGCGGCACAGATACGCAGTATTTT
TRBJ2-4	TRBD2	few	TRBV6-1	CASSPGVAGYNEQYF	TGTGCCAGCAGCCCCGGGGTAGCGGGATACAATGAGCAGTACTTC
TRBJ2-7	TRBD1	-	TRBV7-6	CASSRGQVVYEQYF	TGTGCCAGCAGCCGGGGACAGGTCGTCTACGAGCAGTACTTC
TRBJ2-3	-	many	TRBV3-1	CASSQAPGLLTDTQYF	TGTGCCAGCAGCCAAGCCCCGGGACTCCTCACAGATACGCAGTATTTT
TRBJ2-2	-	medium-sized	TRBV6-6	CASSYSRVTLLTGELFF	TGTGCCAGCAGTTACTCTCGAGTCACACTTCTCACCGGGGAGCTGTTTTTT
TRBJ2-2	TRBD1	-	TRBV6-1	CASSEVRGLGAGELFF	TGTGCCAGCAGTGAAGTGAGGGGGCTCGGGGCCGGGGAGCTGTTTTTT
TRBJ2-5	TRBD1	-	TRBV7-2	CASSLVRQGVKTQYF	TGTGCCAGCAGCTTAGTGAGACAGGGTGTGAAGACCCAGTACTTC
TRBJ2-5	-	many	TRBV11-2	CASSLRIGQETQYF	TGTGCCAGCAGCTTAAGGATCGGCCAAGAGACCCAGTACTTC
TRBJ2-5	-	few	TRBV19	CASSFTGHSMSAQYF	TGTGCCAGTAGTTTCACGGGACATTCGATGTCCGCGCAGTACTTC